This T cell receptor beta chain was sequenced in a study of persistence of HIV-infected CD4 T cells. The stimulus was lysate of CMV-infected fibroblasts, about 11 ug/mL. CD40L/CD69 double-negative CD45RO-high memory CD4+ T cells were collected. About this clone itself: The antigen remains unidentified.

The immunoSEQ assay was version 4, run in survey mode. The table came from immunoSEQ multiplex PCR; TCRdb's copy has only in-frame clones and leaves some out. The data show 40,000 to 50,000 clones, 75% to 85% seen once. Trimming cost V 5 bases and J 6 bases, with 18 bases left between them. Germline V lookup: CDR1 KGHDR, CDR2 SFDVKD. The length of the CDR3 is 16 residues. Sequencing used CD4+ T cells sorted from PBMCs after approximately 19-hour stimulation, obtained from a patient who received antiretroviral therapy. The source is an adult man with HIV who was CMV-seropositive. The chain links TRBV24-1 to TRBJ2-2; D is perhaps TRBD2 (5 bases). In DNA form, the CDR3 reads TGTGCCACCAGTGGTTTAGGGTTCGGGGTCCCCGGGGAGCTGTTTTTT. Translation gives CATSGLGFGVPGELFF.